This T cell receptor (beta chain) came from a study of shared clonotypes between healthy human individuals. Study-level points and caveats: Among the subsets, naive ones generally showed larger estimated richness than memory ones.

The germline V gene has CDR1 SGHDT and CDR2 YYEEEE. The CDR3 length is 15 residues. V was pared by 0 bases and J by 4 bases, with 4 bases of the junction left unmatched. The donors, all of them Caucasian adults, lived in Nashville, Tennessee. Remarks on this clone: Its specificity is unknown.

Replicate sorted-subset PCRs were loaded with around 200 ng DNA, 29,000 or so T cell genomes. The repertoire was sequenced with immunoSEQ multiplex PCR; TCRdb's copy has only in-frame clones and lacks some. Of about 320,000 clones listed, about nine tenths are singletons. The source material was memory CD8+ T cells sorted from blood. Subset defined: CD45RO+ cells pooled with CCR7-negative TemRA cells. V is TRBV5-6 and J is TRBJ2-5; TRBD2 aligns across 9 bases. This receptor was identified in a man aged 18 to 29 in good health. The CDR3 DNA reads TGTGCCAGCAGCTTGGGCGGGGGGGCCCCAGAGACCCAGTACTTC. Translated: CASSLGGGAPETQYF.